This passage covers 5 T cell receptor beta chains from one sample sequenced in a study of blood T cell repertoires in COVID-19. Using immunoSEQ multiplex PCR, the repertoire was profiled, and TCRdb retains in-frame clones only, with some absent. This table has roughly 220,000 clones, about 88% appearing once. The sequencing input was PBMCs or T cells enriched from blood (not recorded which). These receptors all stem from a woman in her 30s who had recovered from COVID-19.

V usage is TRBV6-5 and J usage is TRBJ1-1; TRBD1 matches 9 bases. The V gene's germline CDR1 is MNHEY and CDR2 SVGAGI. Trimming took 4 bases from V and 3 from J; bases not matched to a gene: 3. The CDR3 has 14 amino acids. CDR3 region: CASSFRDRDTEAFF. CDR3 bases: TGTGCCAGCAGTTTCCGGGACAGGGACACTGAAGCTTTCTTT.

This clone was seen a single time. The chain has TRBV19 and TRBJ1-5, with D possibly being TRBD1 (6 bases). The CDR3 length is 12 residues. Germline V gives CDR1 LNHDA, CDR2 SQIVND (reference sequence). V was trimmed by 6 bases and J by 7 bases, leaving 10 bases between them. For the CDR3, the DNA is TGTGCCAGTAGGTCTCAGGGGCAGCCCCAGCATTTT. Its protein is CASRSQGQPQHF.

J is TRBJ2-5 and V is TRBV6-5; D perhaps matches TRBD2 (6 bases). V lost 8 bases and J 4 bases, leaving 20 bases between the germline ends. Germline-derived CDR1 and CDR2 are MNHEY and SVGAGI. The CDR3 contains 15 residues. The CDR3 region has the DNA TGTGCCAGCGACCAAGCTCAAGGCGGGGCAGAGACCCAGTACTTC. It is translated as CASDQAQGGAETQYF.

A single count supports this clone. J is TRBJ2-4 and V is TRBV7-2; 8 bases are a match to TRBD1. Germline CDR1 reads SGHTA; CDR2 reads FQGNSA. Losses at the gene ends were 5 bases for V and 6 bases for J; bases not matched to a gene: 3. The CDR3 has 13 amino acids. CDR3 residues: CASSIGQGNIQYF. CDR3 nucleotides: TGTGCCAGCAGCATAGGACAGGGAAACATTCAGTACTTC.

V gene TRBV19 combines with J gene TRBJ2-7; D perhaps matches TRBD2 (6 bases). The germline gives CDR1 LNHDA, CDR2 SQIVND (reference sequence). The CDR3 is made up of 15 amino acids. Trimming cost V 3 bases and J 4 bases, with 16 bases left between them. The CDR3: CASSIGRGDGYEQYF. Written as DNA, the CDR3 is TGTGCCAGTAGTATTGGGCGGGGAGATGGATACGAGCAGTACTTC.